These 17 T cell receptor beta chains were all obtained from the same sample, sequenced in a study of graft-versus-host responses after intestinal transplantation. Their cognate antigens are unknown. Sequencing used immunoSEQ multiplex PCR; TCRdb keeps in-frame clones, though not all of them. In the table there are more than 100,000 clones, about 93% of which are singletons. The sequences come from unstimulated CD4+ T cells sorted from spleen or lymph node cells, collected before intestinal transplant. Receptors were obtained from a human donor who received an intestinal transplant.

The chain has TRBV28 and TRBJ2-3; 10 positions agree with TRBD1. V lost 4 bases, J lost 2 bases, and 6 bases stayed unmatched. The CDR3 loop spans 16 amino acids. CDR1 is MDHEN and CDR2 is SYDVKM in the germline V gene. As DNA, the CDR3 is TGTGCCAGCAGTTATGACAGGGGGCGCAACACAGATACGCAGTATTTT. Translated, it gives CASSYDRGRNTDTQYF.

V and J are TRBV27 and TRBJ2-2; 8 bases map to TRBD2. This CDR3 spans 16 amino acids. The V gene end was trimmed by 6 bases and the J gene end by 3 bases; junction bases not matched to a gene: 9. In germline, CDR1 is MNHEY, CDR2 SMNVEV (reference sequence). The CDR3 loop is CASSPTSGEYTGELFF. The DNA for the CDR3 is TGTGCCAGCAGCCCAACTAGCGGAGAATACACCGGGGAGCTGTTTTTT.

This chain links TRBV4-2 with TRBJ2-7; 7 nucleotides match TRBD1. V was pared by 4 bases and J by 2 bases, with 11 bases of the junction left unmatched. The V gene's germline CDR1 is LGHNA and CDR2 YNFKEQ. The CDR3 is made up of 16 amino acids. CDR3 residues: CASSLTGTEPTYEQYF. In DNA, the CDR3 is TGTGCCAGCAGCCTAACCGGGACAGAGCCTACCTACGAGCAGTACTTC.

As to this clone: Within the sample, other DNA sequences also encode this same CDR3. The chain couples TRBV20-1 to TRBJ2-3; no reliable D call. The CDR3 loop spans 11 amino acids. The germline CDR1 and CDR2 sequences are DFQATT and SNEGSKA (reference sequence). V was cut by 6 bases and J by 1 base, with 5 bases left in between. Written as DNA, the CDR3 is TGCAGTGCGAGACGCACAGATACGCAGTATTTT. It is translated as CSARRTDTQYF.

The V and J genes are TRBV6-6 and TRBJ1-1, with a tentative D call TRBD1 (6 bases). With 8 bases removed from V and 4 bases from J, the gap between germline ends came to 14 bases. Per germline, CDR1 MNHNY and CDR2 SVGAGI (reference sequence). The CDR3 runs to 13 residues. In DNA form, the CDR3 reads TGTGCCAGCGGGGGGCAGTCTCGCACTGAAGCTTTCTTT. Its translation is CASGGQSRTEAFF.

This chain joins TRBV7-2 and TRBJ2-7, with a tentative D call TRBD2 (6 bases). Trimming shortened V by 0 bases and J by 0 bases, and 9 bases separated the two germline ends. The germline V gene encodes CDR1 SGHTA and CDR2 FQGNSA. The CDR3 sequence is 15 residues long. The CDR3 DNA sequence: TGTGCCAGCAGCTTAGCTTCTAGCGTCTCCTACGAGCAGTACTTC. Its protein is CASSLASSVSYEQYF.

This clone appeared a few times. J is TRBJ2-1 and V is TRBV7-3; 12 bases align to TRBD2. V dropped 1 base and J dropped 4; count of bases not matched to a gene: 2. The CDR3 has 16 amino acids. Germline CDR1 is SGHTA and CDR2 is FQGTGA. The CDR3 DNA reads as TGTGCCAGCAGCTTAAAGGGGACTAGCGGGTACAATGAGCAGTTCTTC. It is translated as CASSLKGTSGYNEQFF.

This clone was detected once. The chain joins TRBV11-3 to TRBJ2-5; a weak D match, TRBD1 (6 bases). The CDR3 length is 14 residues. The V gene's germline CDR1 is SGHNT and CDR2 YENEEA. Between the trimmed V and J ends, which lost 5 bases and 2 bases, there was a span of 12 bases. CDR3 sequence reads: CASSRTETQETQYF. CDR3 nucleotide sequence: TGTGCCAGCAGCCGGACAGAGACTCAAGAGACCCAGTACTTC.

V usage is TRBV11-1 and J usage is TRBJ2-7; 10 bases are shared with TRBD1. CDR3 length equals 17 residues. In germline, CDR1 is SGHAT, CDR2 FQDESV (reference sequence). The V and J ends lost 2 bases and 3 bases, in that order; junction bases with no gene match: 10. The CDR3 DNA reads TGTGCCAGCAGCTTACCCCCCCCGGGACAGGGGAACTACGAGCAGTACTTC. Translated, it gives CASSLPPPGQGNYEQYF. Full variable domain (outside the CDR3, taken from reference TRBV11-1 and TRBJ2-7): EAEVAQSPRYKITEKSQAVAFWCDPISGHATLYWYRQILGQGPELLVQFQDESVVDDSQLPKDRFSAERLKGVDSTLKIQPAELGDSAMYLCASSLPPPGQGNYEQYFGPGTRLTVT.

V and J are TRBV5-1 and TRBJ2-4; 9 positions agree with TRBD1. V lost 4 bases and J lost 1; bases outside the gene matches: 12. The CDR3 loop spans 18 amino acids. Germline CDR1 reads SGHRS; CDR2 reads YFSETQ. The CDR3 nucleotides are TGCGCCAGCAGCCCGTGGACAGGGGACAAGGGCGCCAAAAACATTCAGTACTTC. Translated: CASSPWTGDKGAKNIQYF.

V usage is TRBV4-1 and J usage is TRBJ2-7; 7 nucleotides align to TRBD1. The CDR3 is 14 amino acids. V lost 5 bases to trimming and J lost 3 bases; unmatched junction nucleotides: 7. Per germline, CDR1 MGHRA and CDR2 YSYEKL. This chain's CDR3 is CASSLPGQIYEQYF. The CDR3 nucleotides read TGCGCCAGCAGCTTACCGGGACAGATCTACGAGCAGTACTTC.

The chain couples TRBV6-1 to TRBJ2-1; a weak D match, TRBD2 (5 bases). V gave up 5 bases and J gave up 10 bases, with 15 bases separating them. The CDR3 covers 13 residues. Germline assignment: CDR1 MNHNS and CDR2 SASEGT. CDR3 coding DNA: TGTGCCAGCAGTTTCCCCGGAGGTCAAGAGCAGTTCTTC. Protein sequence: CASSFPGGQEQFF.

About this clone itself: Other DNA sequences in this sample translate to the same CDR3. This chain joins TRBV7-3 and TRBJ2-5, with D unclear. Germline assignment: CDR1 SGHTA and CDR2 FQGTGA. CDR3 size: 13 residues. V shed 2 bases and J shed 5 bases, with 9 bases lying between them. The chain's CDR3 is CASSLGVGETQYF. DNA of the CDR3: TGTGCCAGCAGCTTAGGAGTGGGTGAGACCCAGTACTTC.

This chain links TRBV7-9 with TRBJ2-3; D possibly corresponds to TRBD2 (5 bases). V lost 5 bases and J 6 bases, leaving 12 bases between the germline ends. This CDR3 has 13 amino acids. Germline V gene data show CDR1 as SEHNR and CDR2 as FQNEAQ (reference sequence). This chain's CDR3 is CASSRGKTDTQYF. For the CDR3, the DNA is TGTGCCAGCAGCCGAGGGAAAACGGATACGCAGTATTTT.

This chain links TRBV11-2 with TRBJ2-7, with D possibly being TRBD1 (6 bases). Per germline, CDR1 SGHAT and CDR2 FQNNGV. The length of the CDR3 is 13 residues. The ends were cut back, 8 bases at V and 3 bases at J, with 14 bases in the middle. CDR3 loop: CASGGQWFYEQYF. Written as DNA, the CDR3 is TGTGCCAGCGGCGGACAGTGGTTCTACGAGCAGTACTTC.

The chain recombines TRBV25-1 with TRBJ2-7; TRBD1 aligns across 7 bases. The junction had 6 bases not matched to a gene; V was cut back by 4 bases and J by 0 bases. The CDR3 length is 15 residues. Germline loops: CDR1 MGHDK, CDR2 SYGVNS. The CDR3 coding sequence is TGTGCCAGCAGTGGAGGACAGGACAGCTCCTACGAGCAGTACTTC. This codes for CASSGGQDSSYEQYF.

V is TRBV13 and J is TRBJ1-1, with 7 nucleotides matching TRBD1. CDR3 length equals 15 residues. After removal of 3 bases from V and 0 bases from J, the junction contained 4 bases not matched to a gene. The germline V gene has CDR1 PRHDT and CDR2 FYEKMQ (reference sequence). CDR3 in DNA: TGTGCCAGCAGCTTTCCGGACAGGATGAACACTGAAGCTTTCTTT. Translation: CASSFPDRMNTEAFF.